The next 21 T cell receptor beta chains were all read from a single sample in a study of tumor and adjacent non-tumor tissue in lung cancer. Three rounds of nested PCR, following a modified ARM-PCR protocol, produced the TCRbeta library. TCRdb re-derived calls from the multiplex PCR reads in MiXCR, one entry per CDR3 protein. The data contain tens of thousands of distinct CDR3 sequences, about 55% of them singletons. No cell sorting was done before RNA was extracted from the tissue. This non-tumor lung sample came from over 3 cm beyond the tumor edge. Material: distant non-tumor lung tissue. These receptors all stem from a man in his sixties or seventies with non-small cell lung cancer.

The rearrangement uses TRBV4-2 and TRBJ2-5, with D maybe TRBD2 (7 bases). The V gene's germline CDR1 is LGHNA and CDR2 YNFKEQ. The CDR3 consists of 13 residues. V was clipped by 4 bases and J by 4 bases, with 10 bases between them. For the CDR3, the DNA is TGTGCCAGCAGCCTCGGGGGGCGAGAGACCCAGTACTTC. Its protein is CASSLGGRETQYF.

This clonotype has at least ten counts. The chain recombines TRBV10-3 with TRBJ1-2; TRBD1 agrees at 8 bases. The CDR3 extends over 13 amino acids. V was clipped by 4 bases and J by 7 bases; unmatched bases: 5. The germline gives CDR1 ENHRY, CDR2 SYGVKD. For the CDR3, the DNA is TGTGCCATCAGTGGCTCAGGGGGCAGTGGCTACACCTTC. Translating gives CAISGSGGSGYTF.

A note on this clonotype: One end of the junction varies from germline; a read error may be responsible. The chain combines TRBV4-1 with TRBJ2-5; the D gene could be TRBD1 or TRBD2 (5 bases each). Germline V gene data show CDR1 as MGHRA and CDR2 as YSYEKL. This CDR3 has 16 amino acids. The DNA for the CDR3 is TGCGCCAGCTGCCAAGAGCCACTGGGGGTTGGAGAGACTCAGTACTTC. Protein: CASCQEPLGVGETQYF.

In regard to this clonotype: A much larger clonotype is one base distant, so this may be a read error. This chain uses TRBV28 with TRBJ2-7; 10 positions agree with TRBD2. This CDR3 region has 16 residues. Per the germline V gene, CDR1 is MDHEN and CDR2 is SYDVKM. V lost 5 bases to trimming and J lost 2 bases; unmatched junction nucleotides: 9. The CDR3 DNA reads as TGTGCCAGCAGTCCGCAACTAGCGGGGAGCCCCTACGAGCAGTACTTC. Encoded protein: CASSPQLAGSPYEQYF.

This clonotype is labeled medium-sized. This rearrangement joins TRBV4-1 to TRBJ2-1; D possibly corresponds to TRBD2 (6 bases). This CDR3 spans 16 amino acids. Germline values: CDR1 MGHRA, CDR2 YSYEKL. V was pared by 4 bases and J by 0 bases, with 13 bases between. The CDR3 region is CASSPLSGISYNEQFF. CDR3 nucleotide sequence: TGCGCCAGCAGCCCCCTTAGCGGAATCTCCTACAATGAGCAGTTCTTC.

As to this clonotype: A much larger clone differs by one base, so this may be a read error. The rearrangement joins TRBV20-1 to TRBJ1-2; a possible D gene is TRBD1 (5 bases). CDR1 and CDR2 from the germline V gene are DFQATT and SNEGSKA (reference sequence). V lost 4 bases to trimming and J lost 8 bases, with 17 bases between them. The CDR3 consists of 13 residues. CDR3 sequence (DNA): TGCAGTGCTACATCGGGGACCGGAGGGGGCTACACCTTC. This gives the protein CSATSGTGGGYTF.

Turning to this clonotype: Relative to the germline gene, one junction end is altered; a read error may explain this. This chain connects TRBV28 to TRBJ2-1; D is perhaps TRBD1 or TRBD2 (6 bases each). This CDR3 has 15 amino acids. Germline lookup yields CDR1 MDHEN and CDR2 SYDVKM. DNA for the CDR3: TGTACCAGTAGTTTTGGGGGGCGCGTAGTGAATGAGCAGTTCTTC. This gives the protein CTSSFGGRVVNEQFF.

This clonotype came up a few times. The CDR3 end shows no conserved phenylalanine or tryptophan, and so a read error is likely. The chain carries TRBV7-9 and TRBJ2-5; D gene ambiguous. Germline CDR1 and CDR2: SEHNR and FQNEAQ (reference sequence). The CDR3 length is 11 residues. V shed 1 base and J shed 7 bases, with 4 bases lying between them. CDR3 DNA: TGTGCCAGCAGCTTAGGAGGGACCCAGTACCTC. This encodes CASSLGGTQYL.

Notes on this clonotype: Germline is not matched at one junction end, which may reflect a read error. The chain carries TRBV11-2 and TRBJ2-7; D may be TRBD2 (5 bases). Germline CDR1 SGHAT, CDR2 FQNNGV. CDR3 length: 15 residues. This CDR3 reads CTSSFFDKTGGEQYF. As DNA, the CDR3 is TGTACCAGCAGCTTCTTTGATAAGACTGGAGGCGAGCAGTACTTC.

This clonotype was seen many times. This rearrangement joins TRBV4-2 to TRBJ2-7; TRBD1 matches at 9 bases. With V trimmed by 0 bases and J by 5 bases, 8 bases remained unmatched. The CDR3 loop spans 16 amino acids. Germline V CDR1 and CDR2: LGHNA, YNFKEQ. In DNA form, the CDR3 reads TGTGCCAGCAGCCAAGAAAGGACAGGGGCGACCCACGAGCAGTACTTC. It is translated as CASSQERTGATHEQYF.

CDR3 sequence: CSARHGGVSNQPQHF. CDR3 coding DNA: TGCAGTGCTAGGCACGGGGGGGTATCAAATCAGCCCCAGCATTTT. The chain combines TRBV20-1 with TRBJ1-5, with a weak D call TRBD1 (5 bases). Germline CDR1 reads DFQATT; CDR2 reads SNEGSKA (reference sequence). The V gene lost 3 bases and the J gene lost 4 bases, with 16 bases spanning the gap. CDR3 size: 15 residues.

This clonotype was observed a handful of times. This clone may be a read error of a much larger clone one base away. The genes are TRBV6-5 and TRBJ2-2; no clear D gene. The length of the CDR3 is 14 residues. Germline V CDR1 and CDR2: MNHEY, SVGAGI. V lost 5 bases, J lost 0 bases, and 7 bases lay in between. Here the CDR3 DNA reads TGTGCCAGCAGTCGCTGTTCGAACACCGGGGAGCTGTTTTTT. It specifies CASSRCSNTGELFF.

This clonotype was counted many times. This chain's CDR3 is CASSSLPGQAPDTQYF. The CDR3 DNA sequence: TGTGCCAGCAGTTCGCTTCCGGGACAGGCCCCAGATACGCAGTATTTT. The chain recombines TRBV6-5 with TRBJ2-3; 8 nucleotides align to TRBD1. The CDR3 length is 16 residues. After removal of 4 bases from V and 4 bases from J, the junction contained 10 bases not matched to a gene. In germline, CDR1 is MNHEY, CDR2 SVGAGI.

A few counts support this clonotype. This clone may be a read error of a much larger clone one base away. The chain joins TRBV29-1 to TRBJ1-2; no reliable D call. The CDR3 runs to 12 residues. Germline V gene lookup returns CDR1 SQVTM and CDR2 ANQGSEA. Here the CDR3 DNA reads TGCGGCGTCCCGAGGTCGCCGGGGGGCTACACCTTC. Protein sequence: CGVPRSPGGYTF.

The CDR3 region is CASTTQRRWHEQYF. The CDR3 nucleotides read TGTGCCAGCACTACCCAGCGTAGGTGGCACGAGCAGTACTTC. V usage is TRBV27 and J usage is TRBJ2-7; D unclear. The ends were cut back, 7 bases at V and 5 bases at J, with 18 bases in the middle. This CDR3 comprises 14 residues. From germline, CDR1 is MNHEY and CDR2 SMNVEV (reference sequence).

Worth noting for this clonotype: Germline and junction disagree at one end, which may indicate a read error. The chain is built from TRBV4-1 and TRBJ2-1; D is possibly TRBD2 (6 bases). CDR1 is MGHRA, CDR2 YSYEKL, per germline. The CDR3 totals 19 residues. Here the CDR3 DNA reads TGCGCCAGCAGCCAAGGTCTGGTCCAAGGGAAAGGGAGGTACAATGAGCAGTTTTTC. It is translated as CASSQGLVQGKGRYNEQFF.

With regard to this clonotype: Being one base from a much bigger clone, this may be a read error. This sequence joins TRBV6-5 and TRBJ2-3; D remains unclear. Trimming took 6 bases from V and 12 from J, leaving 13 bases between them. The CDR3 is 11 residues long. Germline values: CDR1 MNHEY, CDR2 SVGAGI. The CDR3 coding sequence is TGTGCCAGCAGATTACGGAATCTACAGTATTTT. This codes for CASRLRNLQYF.

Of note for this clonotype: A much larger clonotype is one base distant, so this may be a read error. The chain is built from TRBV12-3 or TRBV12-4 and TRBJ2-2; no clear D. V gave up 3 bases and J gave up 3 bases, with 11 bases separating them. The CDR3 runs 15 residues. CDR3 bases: TGTGCCAGCAGTTTCGGCAGGTACGACACCGGGGAGCTGTTTTTT. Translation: CASSFGRYDTGELFF.

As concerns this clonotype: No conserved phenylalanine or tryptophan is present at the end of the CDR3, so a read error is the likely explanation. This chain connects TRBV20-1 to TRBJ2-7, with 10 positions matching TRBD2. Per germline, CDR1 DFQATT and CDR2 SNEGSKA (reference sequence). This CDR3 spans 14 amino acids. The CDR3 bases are TGCAGCGCAAACTTAGCGGGAGGATGCTACGAGCAGTACTTA. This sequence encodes CSANLAGGCYEQYL.

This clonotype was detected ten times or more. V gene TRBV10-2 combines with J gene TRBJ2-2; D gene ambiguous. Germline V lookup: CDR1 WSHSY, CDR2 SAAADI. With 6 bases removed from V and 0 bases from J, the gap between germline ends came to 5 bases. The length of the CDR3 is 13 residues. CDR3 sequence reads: CASRSTNTGELFF. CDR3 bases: TGCGCCAGCAGATCAACGAACACCGGGGAGCTGTTTTTT.

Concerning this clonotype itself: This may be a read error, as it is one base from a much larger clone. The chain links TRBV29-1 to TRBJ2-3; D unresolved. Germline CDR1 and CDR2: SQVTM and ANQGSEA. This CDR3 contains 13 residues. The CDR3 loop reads CSVEKMATDRQYF. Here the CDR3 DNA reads TGCAGCGTTGAAAAGATGGCCACAGATAGGCAGTATTTT.